Following are 5 T cell receptor beta chains from one sample sequenced in a study of response to subunit inactivated influenza vaccine. TCRdb reanalysed the RT-PCR reads using MiXCR and keeps one entry per CDR3 protein. Of some 500,000 distinct CDR3 sequences listed, roughly 25% are singletons. The starting material was CD4+ T cells sorted from PBMCs, obtained less than 6 days after vaccination. The receptors originated from a middle-aged man who received an inactivated influenza vaccine.

The gene calls are TRBV11-1 and TRBJ2-7; D might be TRBD1 (6 bases). V dropped 5 bases and J dropped 3 bases, with 17 bases sitting between them. Per germline, CDR1 SGHAT and CDR2 FQDESV (reference sequence). The CDR3 has 15 amino acids. CDR3 DNA sequence: TGTGCCAGCAGCCCAGAGACAGGTCTATACTACGAGCAGTACTTC. Its protein product is CASSPETGLYYEQYF. Supplemented by reference TRBV11-1 and TRBJ2-7, the full variable domain reads EAEVAQSPRYKITEKSQAVAFWCDPISGHATLYWYRQILGQGPELLVQFQDESVVDDSQLPKDRFSAERLKGVDSTLKIQPAELGDSAMYLCASSPETGLYYEQYFGPGTRLTVT.

This clonotype was counted at least ten times. V gene TRBV10-2 combines with J gene TRBJ2-2; 8 bases agree with TRBD2. The CDR3 has 16 residues. V was clipped by 8 bases and J by 0 bases; unmatched bases: 8. Germline CDR1 WSHSY, CDR2 SAAADI. The CDR3 bases are TGCGCCAGCCTCGGACTAGCTAGTGCGAACACCGGGGAGCTGTTTTTT. Amino acids: CASLGLASANTGELFF.

This clonotype was seen more than once but under ten times. The genes are TRBV7-9 and TRBJ2-3; D might be TRBD1 (5 bases). Trimming took off 2 bases at V and 2 bases at J, with 11 bases between the two ends. The CDR3 has 15 residues. CDR1 and CDR2 from the germline V gene are SEHNR and FQNEAQ (reference sequence). CDR3 DNA sequence: TGTGCCAGCAGCTTAAATCAGGGCCACACAGATACGCAGTATTTT. Amino acids: CASSLNQGHTDTQYF.

The chain has TRBV12-3 or TRBV12-4 and TRBJ2-7; D may match TRBD1 or TRBD2 (5 bases each). The ends were cut back, 8 bases at V and 3 bases at J, with 11 bases in the middle. The CDR3 is 12 amino acids. Here the CDR3 reads CASCWGYYEQYF. The CDR3 DNA follows: TGTGCCAGCTGTTGGGGGTACTACGAGCAGTACTTC.

This clonotype has just a few counts. This chain joins TRBV9 and TRBJ2-1, with 9 positions matching TRBD1. Per germline, CDR1 SGDLS and CDR2 YYNGEE. This CDR3 region has 17 residues. J lost 6 bases, V lost 3 bases, and 13 bases had no gene match. DNA for the CDR3: TGTGCCAGCAGCGCCCACAAACCGGGACAGGGTTCCAATGAGCAGTTCTTC. Translation gives CASSAHKPGQGSNEQFF.